This entry concerns a single T cell receptor (beta chain). The antigen is undetermined. This record belongs to a study of STAT3 mutations in large granular lymphocyte leukemia. Study results and limitations: All newly emerging clones after therapy were STAT3 wild type. Treatment regimens differed across patients between samplings. In several patients, dominant TCR clone burden exceeded STAT3 mutant burden, suggesting STAT3 mutation arose secondarily. In T-cell large granular lymphocyte leukemia, about half of patients showed multiple immunodominant subclonotypes.

V lost 4 bases, J lost 11 bases, and 18 bases lay in between. CDR1 and CDR2 (germline): SNHLY, FYNNEI. This CDR3 spans 14 amino acids. This table comes from immunoSEQ multiplex PCR, and its TCRdb copy is limited to in-frame clones, with some not included. Of more than 4,500 clones listed, 60% to 80% were seen once; the top ten hold more than 80%. V and J are TRBV2 and TRBJ1-5; D not certain. The sequencing sample was made of peripheral blood mononuclear cells. The source of this sequence is a man aged 40-50 years with T-cell large granular lymphocyte leukemia. Some clones in this sample may be carry-over from other donors' samples. The CDR3 bases are TGTGCCAGCAGTGTGAACCGGAGGTATGACGCCCAGCATTTT. Amino acid sequence: CASSVNRRYDAQHF. Full variable domain (rest looked up from reference TRBV2 and TRBJ1-5): EPEVTQTPSHQVTQMGQEVILRCVPISNHLYFYWYRQILGQKVEFLVSFYNNEISEKSEIFDDQFSVERPDGSNFTLKIRSTKLEDSAMYFCASSVNRRYDAQHFGDGTRLSIL.